This record concerns one T cell receptor (beta chain) sequence. The CDR3 has 17 amino acids. Per the germline V gene, CDR1 is LNHDA and CDR2 is SQIVND (reference sequence). The V end lost 0 bases, the J end lost 2 bases, and 11 bases lay between the germline ends. This entry belongs to a study of OX40 agonist ivuxolimab in advanced cancers. Repertoires were generated with immunoSEQ multiplex PCR, while TCRdb's copy carries only in-frame clones and drops some. The data show over 70,000 clones, more than 70% seen once. The receptor was derived from an adult with an advanced solid tumor such as melanoma, head and neck, liver or kidney cancer. The J gene is TRBJ1-6, the V gene TRBV19; D ambiguous. The specimen was CD4+ or CD8+ T cells sorted from blood, collected in a trial of the OX40 agonist ivuxolimab. CDR3 in amino acids: CASSIDPGRTYNSPLHF. Here the CDR3 DNA reads TGTGCCAGTAGTATAGACCCGGGTCGCACCTATAATTCACCCCTCCACTTT.